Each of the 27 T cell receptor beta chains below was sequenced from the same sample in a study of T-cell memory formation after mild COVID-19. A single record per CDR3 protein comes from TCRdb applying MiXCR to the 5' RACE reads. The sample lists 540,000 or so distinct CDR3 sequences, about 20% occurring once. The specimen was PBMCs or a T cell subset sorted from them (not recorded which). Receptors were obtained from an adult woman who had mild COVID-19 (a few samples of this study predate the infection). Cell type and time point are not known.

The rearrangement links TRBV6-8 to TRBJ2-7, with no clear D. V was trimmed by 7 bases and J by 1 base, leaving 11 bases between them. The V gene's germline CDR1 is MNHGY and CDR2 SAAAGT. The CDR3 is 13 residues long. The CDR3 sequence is CASMGQLSYEQYF. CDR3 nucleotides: TGTGCCAGCATGGGCCAACTTTCCTACGAGCAGTACTTC.

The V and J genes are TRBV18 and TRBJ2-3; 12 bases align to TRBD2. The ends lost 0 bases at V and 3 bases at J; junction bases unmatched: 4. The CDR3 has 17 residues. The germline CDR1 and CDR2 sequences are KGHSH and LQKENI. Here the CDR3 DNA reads TGTGCCAGCTCACCACCTCGGACTAGCGGGGCTACAGATACGCAGTATTTT. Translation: CASSPPRTSGATDTQYF.

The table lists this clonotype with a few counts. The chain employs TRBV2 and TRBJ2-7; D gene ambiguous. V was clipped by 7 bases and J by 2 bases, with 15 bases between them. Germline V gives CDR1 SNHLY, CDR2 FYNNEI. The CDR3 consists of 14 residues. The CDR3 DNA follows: TGTGCCAGCACCCTTGGAATAATGACCTACGAGCAGTACTTC. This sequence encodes CASTLGIMTYEQYF. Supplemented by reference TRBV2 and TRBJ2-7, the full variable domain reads EPEVTQTPSHQVTQMGQEVILRCVPISNHLYFYWYRQILGQKVEFLVSFYNNEISEKSEIFDDQFSVERPDGSNFTLKIRSTKLEDSAMYFCASTLGIMTYEQYFGPGTRLTVT.

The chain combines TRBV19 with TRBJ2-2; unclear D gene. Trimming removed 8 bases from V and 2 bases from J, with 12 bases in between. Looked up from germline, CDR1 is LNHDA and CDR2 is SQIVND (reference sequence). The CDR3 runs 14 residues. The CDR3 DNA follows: TGTGCCAGTGGAGTAGGGTATAACACCGGGGAGCTGTTTTTT. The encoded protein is CASGVGYNTGELFF.

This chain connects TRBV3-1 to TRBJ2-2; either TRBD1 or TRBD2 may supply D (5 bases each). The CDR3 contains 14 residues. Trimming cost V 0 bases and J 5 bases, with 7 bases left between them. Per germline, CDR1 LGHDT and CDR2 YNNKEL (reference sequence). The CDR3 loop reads CASSQEGVTGELFF. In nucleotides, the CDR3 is TGTGCCAGCAGCCAAGAGGGGGTGACCGGGGAGCTGTTTTTT.

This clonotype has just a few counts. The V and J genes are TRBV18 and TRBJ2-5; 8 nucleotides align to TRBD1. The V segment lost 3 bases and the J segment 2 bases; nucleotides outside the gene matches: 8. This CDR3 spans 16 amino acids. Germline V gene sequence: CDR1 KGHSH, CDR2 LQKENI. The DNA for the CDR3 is TGTGCCAGCTCACCGATGGACAGGGATCTGCAAGAGACCCAGTACTTC. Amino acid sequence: CASSPMDRDLQETQYF.

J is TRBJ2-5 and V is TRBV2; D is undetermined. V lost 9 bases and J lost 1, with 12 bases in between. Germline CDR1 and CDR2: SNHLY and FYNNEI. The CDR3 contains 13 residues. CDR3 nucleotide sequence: TGTGCCAGTTTAAACCCGCCCCAAGAGACCCAGTACTTC. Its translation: CASLNPPQETQYF.

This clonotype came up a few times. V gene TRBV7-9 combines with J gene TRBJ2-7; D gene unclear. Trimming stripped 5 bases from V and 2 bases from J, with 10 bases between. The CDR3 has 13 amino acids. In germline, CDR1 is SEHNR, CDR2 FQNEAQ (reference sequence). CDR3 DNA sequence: TGTGCCAGCAGCCGCACTGAACCCTACGAGCAGTACTTC. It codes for CASSRTEPYEQYF.

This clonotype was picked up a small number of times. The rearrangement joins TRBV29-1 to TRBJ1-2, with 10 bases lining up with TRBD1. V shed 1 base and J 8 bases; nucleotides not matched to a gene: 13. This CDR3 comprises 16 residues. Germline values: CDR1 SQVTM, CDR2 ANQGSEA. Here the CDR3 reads CSVEGGPGTGVYGYTF. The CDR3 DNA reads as TGCAGCGTTGAAGGTGGGCCCGGGACAGGGGTTTACGGCTACACCTTC.

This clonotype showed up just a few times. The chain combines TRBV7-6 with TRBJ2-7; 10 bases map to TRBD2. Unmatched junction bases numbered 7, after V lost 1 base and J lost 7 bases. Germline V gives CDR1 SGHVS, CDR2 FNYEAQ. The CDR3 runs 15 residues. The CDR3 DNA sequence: TGTGCCAGCAGCTTAGGGACTAGCGGCCCCGGGGAGCAGTACTTC. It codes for CASSLGTSGPGEQYF.

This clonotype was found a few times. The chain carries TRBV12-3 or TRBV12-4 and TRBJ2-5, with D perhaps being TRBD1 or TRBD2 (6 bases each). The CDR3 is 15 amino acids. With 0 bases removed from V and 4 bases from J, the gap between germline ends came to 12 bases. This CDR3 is CASSLAGGAGETQYF. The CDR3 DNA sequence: TGTGCCAGCAGTTTAGCGGGGGGCGCAGGAGAGACCCAGTACTTC.

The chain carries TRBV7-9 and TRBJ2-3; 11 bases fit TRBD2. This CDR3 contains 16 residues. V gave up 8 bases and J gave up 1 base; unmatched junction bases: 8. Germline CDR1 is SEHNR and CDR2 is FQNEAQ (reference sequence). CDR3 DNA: TGTGCCAGCCTAGCGGGAGGACCCCCCCGCACAGATACGCAGTATTTT. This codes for CASLAGGPPRTDTQYF.

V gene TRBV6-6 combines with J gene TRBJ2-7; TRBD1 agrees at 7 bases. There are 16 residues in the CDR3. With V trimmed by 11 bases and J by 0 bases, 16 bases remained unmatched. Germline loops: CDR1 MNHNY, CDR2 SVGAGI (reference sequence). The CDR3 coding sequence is TGTGCCTCCCGGGACAGCGGATCCCCCAGCTCCTACGAGCAGTACTTC. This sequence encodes CASRDSGSPSSYEQYF.

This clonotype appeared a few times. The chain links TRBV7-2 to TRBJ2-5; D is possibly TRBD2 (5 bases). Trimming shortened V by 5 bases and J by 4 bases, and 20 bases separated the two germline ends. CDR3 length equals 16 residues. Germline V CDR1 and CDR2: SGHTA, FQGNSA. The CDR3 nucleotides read TGTGCCAGCAGCCCCTTGGCTACTTTCCGGGGAGAGACCCAGTACTTC. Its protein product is CASSPLATFRGETQYF.

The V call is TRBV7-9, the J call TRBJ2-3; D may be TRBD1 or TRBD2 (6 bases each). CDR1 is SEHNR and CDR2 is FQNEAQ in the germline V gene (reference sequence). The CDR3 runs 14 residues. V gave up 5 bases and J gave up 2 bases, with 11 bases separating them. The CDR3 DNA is TGTGCCAGCAGCGGAAGGGGGGCCACAGATACGCAGTATTTT. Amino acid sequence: CASSGRGATDTQYF.

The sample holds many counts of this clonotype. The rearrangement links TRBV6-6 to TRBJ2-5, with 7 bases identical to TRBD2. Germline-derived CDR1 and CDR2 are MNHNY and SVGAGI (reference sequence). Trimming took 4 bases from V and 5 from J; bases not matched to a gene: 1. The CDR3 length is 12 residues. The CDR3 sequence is CASSFGGETQYF. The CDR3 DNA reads TGTGCCAGCAGTTTCGGGGGGGAGACCCAGTACTTC.

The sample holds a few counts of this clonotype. DNA of the CDR3: TGTGCCAGTGGGCGGGGGCGGGAAGAGACCCAGTACTTC. Protein: CASGRGREETQYF. This chain links TRBV27 with TRBJ2-5; D is perhaps TRBD2 (7 bases). The CDR3 is 13 amino acids. V gave up 9 bases and J gave up 3 bases, with 14 bases separating them. Germline V lookup: CDR1 MNHEY, CDR2 SMNVEV (reference sequence).

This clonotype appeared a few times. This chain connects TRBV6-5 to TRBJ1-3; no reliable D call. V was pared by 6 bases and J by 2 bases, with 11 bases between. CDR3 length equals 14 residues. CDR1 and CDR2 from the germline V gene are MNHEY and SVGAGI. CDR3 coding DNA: TGTGCCAGCAGGACGGATATAGCTGGAAACACCATATATTTT. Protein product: CASRTDIAGNTIYF.

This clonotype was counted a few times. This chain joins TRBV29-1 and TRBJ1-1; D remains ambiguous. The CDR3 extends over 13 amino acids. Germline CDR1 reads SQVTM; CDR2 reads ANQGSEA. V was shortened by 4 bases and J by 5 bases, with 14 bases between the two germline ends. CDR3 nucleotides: TGCAGCGTTGGGACCCTCGTGGGGACTGAAGCTTTCTTT. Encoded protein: CSVGTLVGTEAFF.

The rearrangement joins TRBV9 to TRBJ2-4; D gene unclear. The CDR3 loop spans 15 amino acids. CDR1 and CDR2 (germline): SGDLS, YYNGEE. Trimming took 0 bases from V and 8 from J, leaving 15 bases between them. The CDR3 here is CASSVGLGERDIQYF. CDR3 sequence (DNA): TGTGCCAGCAGCGTAGGTTTAGGTGAAAGGGACATTCAGTACTTC. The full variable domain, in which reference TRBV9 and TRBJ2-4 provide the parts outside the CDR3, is DSGVTQTPKHLITATGQRVTLRCSPRSGDLSVYWYQQSLDQGLQFLIQYYNGEERAKGNILERFSAQQFPDLHSELNLSSLELGDSALYFCASSVGLGERDIQYFGAGTRLSVL.

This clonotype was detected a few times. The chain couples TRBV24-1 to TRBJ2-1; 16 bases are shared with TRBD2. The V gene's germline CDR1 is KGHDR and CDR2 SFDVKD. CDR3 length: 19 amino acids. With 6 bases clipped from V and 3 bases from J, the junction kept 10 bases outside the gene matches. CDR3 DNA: TGTGCCACCAGTACGGGACCGGGACTAGCGGGAGGGCTCTACAATGAGCAGTTCTTC. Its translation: CATSTGPGLAGGLYNEQFF.

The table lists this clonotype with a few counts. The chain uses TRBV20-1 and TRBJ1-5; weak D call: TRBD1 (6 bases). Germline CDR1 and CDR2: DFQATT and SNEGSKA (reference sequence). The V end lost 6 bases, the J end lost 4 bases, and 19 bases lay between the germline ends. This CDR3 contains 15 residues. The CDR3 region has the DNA TGCAGTGCAGGGACTACAGGGAGGGGAAATCAGCCCCAGCATTTT. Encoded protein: CSAGTTGRGNQPQHF.

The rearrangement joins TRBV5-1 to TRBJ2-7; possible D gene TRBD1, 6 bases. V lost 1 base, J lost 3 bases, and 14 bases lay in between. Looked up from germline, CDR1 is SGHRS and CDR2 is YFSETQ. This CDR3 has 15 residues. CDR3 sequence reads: CASSLFRGQDYEQYF. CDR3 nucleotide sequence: TGCGCCAGCAGCTTGTTCAGGGGTCAGGACTACGAGCAGTACTTC.

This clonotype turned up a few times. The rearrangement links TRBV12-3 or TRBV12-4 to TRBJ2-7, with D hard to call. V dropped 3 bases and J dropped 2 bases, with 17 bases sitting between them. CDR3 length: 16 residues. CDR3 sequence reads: CASSLSGQPRTYEQYF. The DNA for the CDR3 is TGTGCCAGCAGTTTGTCCGGGCAGCCCCGAACCTACGAGCAGTACTTC.

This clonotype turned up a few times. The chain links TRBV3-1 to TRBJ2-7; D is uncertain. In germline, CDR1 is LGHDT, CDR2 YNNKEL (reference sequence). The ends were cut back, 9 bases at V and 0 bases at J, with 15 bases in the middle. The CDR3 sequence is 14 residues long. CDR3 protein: CARGLAASSYEQYF. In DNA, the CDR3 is TGTGCCAGGGGCCTGGCCGCCAGCTCCTACGAGCAGTACTTC.

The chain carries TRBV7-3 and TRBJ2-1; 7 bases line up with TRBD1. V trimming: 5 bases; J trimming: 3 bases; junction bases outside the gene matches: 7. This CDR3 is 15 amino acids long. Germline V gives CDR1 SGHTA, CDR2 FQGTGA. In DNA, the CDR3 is TGTGCCAGCAGCGGTCACGGGACAGTCTACAATGAGCAGTTCTTC. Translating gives CASSGHGTVYNEQFF.

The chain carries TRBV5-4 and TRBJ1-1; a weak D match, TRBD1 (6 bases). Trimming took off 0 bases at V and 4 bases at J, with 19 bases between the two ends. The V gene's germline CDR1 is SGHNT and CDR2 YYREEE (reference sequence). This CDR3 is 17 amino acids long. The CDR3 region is CASSLATPTGKGTEAFF. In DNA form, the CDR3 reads TGTGCCAGCAGCTTGGCAACGCCTACAGGGAAGGGCACTGAAGCTTTCTTT.